This entry concerns a single T cell receptor (beta chain). Its antigen is not identified. These data come from a study of CD8+ T cells in alopecia areata. Study-level background: The drug, oral tofacitinib, was given to treated patients at 5 to 10 mg twice daily.

As the sequencing template, cDNA was produced by extracting RNA and reverse transcribing it. The repertoire was sequenced with immunoSEQ multiplex PCR; TCRdb's copy has only in-frame clones and lacks some. The sample contains roughly 150,000 clones, 45% to 60% of which appear only once. Overall study results and limits: Normal scalp showed lower clonality than lesional scalp, especially alopecia totalis/universalis.

The researchers isolated CD4+ and CD8+ T cells from PBMCs by sorting. Germline V gene lookup returns CDR1 MNHEY and CDR2 SVGAGI. Trimming cost V 0 bases and J 8 bases, with 14 bases left between them. The CDR3 is made up of 15 amino acids. The V gene is TRBV6-5, the J gene TRBJ2-1; D may match TRBD1 or TRBD2 (5 bases each). The sequence was collected from a human donor with alopecia areata. The sample in question was CD8+ T cells sorted from blood, obtained at week 0. The CDR3 region has the DNA TGTGCCAGCAGTTACTCGAATACTATGGGGGATGAGCAGTTCTTC. It codes for CASSYSNTMGDEQFF.